This passage covers 30 T cell receptor beta chains from one sample sequenced in a study of neoadjuvant anti-PD-1 for oral cavity cancer. Sequencing was performed with immunoSEQ multiplex PCR; in TCRdb, only in-frame clones are kept and a portion is missing. Of approximately 72,000 clones in the sample, around 83% were seen once. Sequenced material: PBMCs, taken before nivolumab (anti-PD-1) treatment. Source of these receptors: a person aged 35-80 years with oral cavity squamous cell carcinoma.

J is TRBJ2-5 and V is TRBV6-1; perhaps D is TRBD1 or TRBD2 (5 bases each). The CDR3 consists of 14 residues. Germline CDR1 MNHNS, CDR2 SASEGT. V was shortened by 4 bases and J by 1 base, with 10 bases between the two germline ends. The chain's CDR3 is CASSGGRIQETQYF. In nucleotides, the CDR3 is TGTGCCAGCAGTGGGGGACGGATCCAAGAGACCCAGTACTTC.

V usage is TRBV7-9 and J usage is TRBJ2-1; D might be TRBD1 (6 bases). Trimming stripped 5 bases from V and 0 bases from J, with 14 bases between. CDR1 and CDR2 from the germline V gene are SEHNR and FQNEAQ (reference sequence). The CDR3 sequence is 16 residues long. The CDR3 nucleotides are TGTGCCAGCAGCATGGGACACACAGCCTCCTACAATGAGCAGTTCTTC. Encoded protein: CASSMGHTASYNEQFF.

V gene TRBV5-4 combines with J gene TRBJ2-3; 7 positions agree with TRBD2. CDR1 SGHNT and CDR2 YYREEE come from the germline V gene (reference sequence). The CDR3 length is 15 residues. Trimming cost V 4 bases and J 6 bases; bases outside gene matches: 11. DNA for the CDR3: TGTGCCAGCAGCCGGAGGGAGGGCCATCGGGATACGCAGTATTTT. Translated: CASSRREGHRDTQYF.

The V and J genes are TRBV18 and TRBJ1-1, with 9 bases identical to TRBD1. The V gene's germline CDR1 is KGHSH and CDR2 LQKENI. The CDR3 extends over 16 amino acids. J was trimmed by 1 base and V by 5 bases; bases with no gene match: 8. CDR3 loop: CASSAGTGIGNTEAFF. The CDR3 DNA follows: TGTGCCAGCTCAGCCGGGACAGGGATTGGGAACACTGAAGCTTTCTTT.

The CDR3, as DNA: TGTGCCAGCAGAGGACAAAACGGCCAGCCCCAGCATTTT. This gives the protein CASRGQNGQPQHF. The V and J genes are TRBV27 and TRBJ1-5; tentative D call: TRBD1 (5 bases). The CDR3 runs 13 residues. The germline V and J ends were trimmed by 6 bases and 7 bases, with 13 bases remaining between them. Germline CDR1 and CDR2: MNHEY and SMNVEV (reference sequence).

This chain connects TRBV7-3 to TRBJ2-1; 8 bases align to TRBD1. V shed 5 bases, J shed 0 bases, and the junction held 3 bases outside the gene matches. Germline CDR1 SGHTA, CDR2 FQGTGA. The CDR3 has 15 residues. CDR3: CASSQGADSYNEQFF. The CDR3 nucleotides are TGTGCCAGCAGCCAGGGGGCGGACTCCTACAATGAGCAGTTCTTC.

The chain's CDR3 is CSVAQGIDNEQFF. CDR3 DNA: TGCAGCGTTGCCCAGGGTATTGACAATGAGCAGTTCTTC. The genes are TRBV29-1 and TRBJ2-1; D may be TRBD1 (5 bases). There are 13 residues in the CDR3. Germline values: CDR1 SQVTM, CDR2 ANQGSEA. V was clipped by 4 bases and J by 5 bases, with 12 bases between them.

The chain is built from TRBV30 and TRBJ1-1; maybe TRBD1 (6 bases). This CDR3 is built from 14 residues. V was trimmed by 3 bases and J by 5 bases, leaving 16 bases between them. CDR1 is GTSNPN, CDR2 SVGIG, per germline (reference sequence). CDR3: CAWRAQGSGTEAFF. In DNA form, the CDR3 reads TGTGCCTGGAGAGCACAGGGTTCGGGGACTGAAGCTTTCTTT.

The chain has TRBV7-8 and TRBJ1-2, with D possibly being TRBD1 (6 bases). In germline, CDR1 is SGHVS, CDR2 FQNEAQ. Trimming shortened V by 5 bases and J by 0 bases, and 16 bases separated the two germline ends. The CDR3 covers 16 residues. CDR3 nucleotides: TGTGCCAGCAGCCTGGTTTCCGGGACAACTAACTATGGCTACACCTTC. Its translation is CASSLVSGTTNYGYTF. The variable domain in full, completed from reference TRBV7-8 and TRBJ1-2, reads GAGVSQSPRYKVAKRGQDVALRCDPISGHVSLFWYQQALGQGPEFLTYFQNEAQLDKSGLPSDRFFAERPEGSVSTLKIQRTQQEDSAVYLCASSLVSGTTNYGYTFGSGTRLTVV.

The gene calls are TRBV6-1 and TRBJ1-1; D is ambiguous. V was cut by 0 bases and J by 11 bases, with 13 bases left in between. Germline lookup yields CDR1 MNHNS and CDR2 SASEGT. This CDR3 is built from 13 residues. The CDR3 DNA is TGTGCCAGCAGTGAAGCTGACCCGACGCGGGCTTTCTTT. Encoded protein: CASSEADPTRAFF.

This clone was counted once. The gene calls are TRBV14 and TRBJ2-6; 9 bases map to TRBD2. CDR3 length equals 16 residues. The ends lost 5 bases at V and 2 bases at J; junction bases unmatched: 4. Germline V gives CDR1 SGHDN, CDR2 FVKESK. The CDR3 here is CASSFWTSAGANVLTF. The CDR3 DNA reads TGTGCCAGCAGCTTCTGGACTAGCGCTGGGGCCAACGTCCTGACTTTC.

The V call is TRBV29-1, the J call TRBJ1-3; unclear D gene. CDR1 and CDR2 (germline): SQVTM, ANQGSEA. Trimming cost V 7 bases and J 8 bases, with 9 bases left between them. This CDR3 is built from 10 residues. The CDR3 DNA reads as TGCAGCGCTTCGGAAGACACCATATATTTT. Translating it yields CSASEDTIYF.

This clone has only one observation. The genes are TRBV6-5 and TRBJ1-2, with D maybe TRBD1 (5 bases). With 2 bases removed from V and 4 bases from J, the gap between germline ends came to 8 bases. CDR3 length equals 13 residues. The germline V gene encodes CDR1 MNHEY and CDR2 SVGAGI. The CDR3 nucleotides are TGTGCCAGCAGTTACGACAGACTCTATGGCTACACCTTC. It is translated as CASSYDRLYGYTF.

The J gene is TRBJ2-7, the V gene TRBV6-5, with 10 bases that match TRBD2. After removal of 4 bases from V and 6 bases from J, the junction contained 9 bases not matched to a gene. The length of the CDR3 is 15 residues. The germline gives CDR1 MNHEY, CDR2 SVGAGI. The CDR3 loop is CASSSTGLAGVEQYF. DNA for the CDR3: TGTGCCAGCAGTTCGACCGGCCTAGCGGGAGTCGAGCAGTACTTC.

This chain uses TRBV5-4 with TRBJ1-2; a possible D gene is TRBD1 (6 bases). Germline loops: CDR1 SGHNT, CDR2 YYREEE (reference sequence). V lost 2 bases and J lost 7, with 15 bases in between. The CDR3 is 14 residues long. CDR3 nucleotide sequence: TGTGCCAGCAGCTTATACAACAGGGACTTTGGCTACACCTTC. Protein: CASSLYNRDFGYTF.

This clone has only a few counts. CDR3 nucleotides: TGTGCCAGACACCGCGACAGGGGGTTGATGGACACTGAAGCTTTCTTT. This encodes CARHRDRGLMDTEAFF. The chain combines TRBV21-1 with TRBJ1-1; the table's D gene call, TRBD1, was not cross checked with the DNA. TRBV21-1 represents a pseudogene. The CDR3 contains 16 residues.

The V and J genes are TRBV5-4 and TRBJ2-2; 7 nucleotides agree with TRBD1. V was pared by 1 base and J by 6 bases, with 6 bases of the junction left unmatched. Looked up from germline, CDR1 is SGHNT and CDR2 is YYREEE (reference sequence). This CDR3 is built from 15 residues. CDR3 sequence: CASSLTRGQAGELFF. CDR3 nucleotides: TGTGCCAGCAGCTTGACGAGGGGGCAGGCCGGGGAGCTGTTTTTT.

J is TRBJ2-2 and V is TRBV5-1, with 12 bases aligning to TRBD2. This CDR3 is 16 amino acids long. The germline V gene has CDR1 SGHRS and CDR2 YFSETQ. V was clipped by 4 bases and J by 5 bases; unmatched bases: 6. CDR3 region: CASSRLAGDPTGELFF. The CDR3 region has the DNA TGCGCCAGCAGCCGACTAGCGGGGGACCCAACCGGGGAGCTGTTTTTT.

This chain connects TRBV27 to TRBJ2-5; 11 bases are shared with TRBD2. Germline V gives CDR1 MNHEY, CDR2 SMNVEV (reference sequence). V lost 5 bases, J lost 5 bases, and 7 bases stayed unmatched. CDR3 length: 15 residues. CDR3 sequence: CASSPLAGEMETQYF. CDR3 DNA: TGTGCCAGCAGTCCACTAGCGGGAGAGATGGAGACCCAGTACTTC.

This clone was counted a few times. V gene TRBV6-1 combines with J gene TRBJ2-7; 11 nucleotides align to TRBD2. The CDR3 spans 15 residues. Germline-derived CDR1 and CDR2 are MNHNS and SASEGT. V trimming: 9 bases; J trimming: 0 bases; junction bases outside the gene matches: 7. This CDR3 is CASQPLAGGSYEQYF. The CDR3, as DNA: TGTGCCAGTCAGCCTCTAGCGGGGGGCTCCTACGAGCAGTACTTC.

This clone appeared once. The V gene is TRBV4-1, the J gene TRBJ1-1; 10 bases line up with TRBD1. J lost 6 bases, V lost 6 bases, and 10 bases had no gene match. The CDR3 runs to 15 residues. Germline V gene sequence: CDR1 MGHRA, CDR2 YSYEKL. The CDR3 DNA follows: TGCGCCAGCAGGGACCCGGGACAGGGGAGGCCTGAAGCTTTCTTT. Its protein is CASRDPGQGRPEAFF.

The chain combines TRBV6-5 with TRBJ1-5; D not resolved. The V end lost 0 bases, the J end lost 2 bases, and 11 bases lay between the germline ends. Germline V gene data show CDR1 as MNHEY and CDR2 as SVGAGI. The CDR3 sequence is 16 residues long. CDR3 nucleotides: TGTGCCAGCAGTTACTCGTTCCCAAGGGGCAATCAGCCCCAGCATTTT. This encodes CASSYSFPRGNQPQHF.

The chain has TRBV25-1 and TRBJ2-4; D remains unclear. The ends were cut back, 10 bases at V and 0 bases at J, with 10 bases in the middle. The CDR3 totals 13 residues. Germline V gene lookup returns CDR1 MGHDK and CDR2 SYGVNS. The CDR3 is CATPRLAKNIQYF. CDR3 DNA: TGTGCCACTCCGCGTCTAGCCAAAAACATTCAGTACTTC.

The chain links TRBV5-6 to TRBJ1-1, with TRBD1 matching over 7 bases. Germline CDR1 is SGHDT and CDR2 is YYEEEE. V dropped 5 bases and J dropped 3; count of bases not matched to a gene: 13. The CDR3 sequence is 16 residues long. DNA of the CDR3: TGTGCCAGCAGTTCACTTTCTGCCCAGGGGGACACTGAAGCTTTCTTT. Its protein is CASSSLSAQGDTEAFF.

This chain connects TRBV5-1 to TRBJ2-7, with D possibly being TRBD1 or TRBD2 (5 bases each). The length of the CDR3 is 15 residues. CDR1 is SGHRS and CDR2 is YFSETQ in the germline V gene. The V gene lost 6 bases and the J gene lost 2 bases, with 18 bases spanning the gap. CDR3 amino acids: CASMKMRGVTYEQYF. In DNA form, the CDR3 reads TGCGCCAGCATGAAGATGAGGGGAGTTACCTACGAGCAGTACTTC.

The rearrangement uses TRBV19 and TRBJ1-5; 9 nucleotides line up with TRBD1. Germline V gene sequence: CDR1 LNHDA, CDR2 SQIVND (reference sequence). J lost 4 bases, V lost 3 bases, and 7 bases had no gene match. The CDR3 loop spans 16 amino acids. The CDR3 coding sequence is TGTGCCAGTAGTATGTCGACAGGGGGTAAGAATCAGCCCCAGCATTTT. The encoded protein is CASSMSTGGKNQPQHF.

The chain carries TRBV11-2 and TRBJ2-3; TRBD1 is a possible D gene (6 bases). Germline V lookup: CDR1 SGHAT, CDR2 FQNNGV. There are 17 residues in the CDR3. The V end lost 1 base, the J end lost 1 base, and 15 bases lay between the germline ends. CDR3 sequence (DNA): TGTGCCAGCAGCTTAGGATACAGGGTAAAAGGCACAGATACGCAGTATTTT. It yields the protein CASSLGYRVKGTDTQYF.

The V and J genes are TRBV7-8 and TRBJ2-5; TRBD2 aligns across 11 bases. The CDR3 has 17 amino acids. Germline V CDR1 and CDR2: SGHVS, FQNEAQ. Germline trimming cut 1 base from V and 1 base from J; bases unmatched to any gene: 5. Written as DNA, the CDR3 is TGTGCCAGCAGCTTAGGGCGACTAGCGGGACCCCAAGAGACCCAGTACTTC. This translates into CASSLGRLAGPQETQYF.

The V and J genes are TRBV6-1 and TRBJ2-7; either TRBD1 or TRBD2 may fit D (6 bases each). Trimming stripped 1 base from V and 4 bases from J, with 14 bases between. The CDR3 extends over 15 amino acids. Looked up from germline, CDR1 is MNHNS and CDR2 is SASEGT. The CDR3 DNA reads as TGTGCCAGCAGTGAAGGAGGGGGACTTCAATACGAGCAGTACTTC. Its protein product is CASSEGGGLQYEQYF.

This chain uses TRBV2 with TRBJ1-5, with D possibly TRBD1 on 6 matching bases. In germline, CDR1 is SNHLY, CDR2 FYNNEI. V lost 9 bases to trimming and J lost 0 bases, with 12 bases between them. This CDR3 has 14 amino acids. CDR3 nucleotide sequence: TGTGCCAGTCGGACAGACCTTAGCAATCAGCCCCAGCATTTT. Translating gives CASRTDLSNQPQHF.